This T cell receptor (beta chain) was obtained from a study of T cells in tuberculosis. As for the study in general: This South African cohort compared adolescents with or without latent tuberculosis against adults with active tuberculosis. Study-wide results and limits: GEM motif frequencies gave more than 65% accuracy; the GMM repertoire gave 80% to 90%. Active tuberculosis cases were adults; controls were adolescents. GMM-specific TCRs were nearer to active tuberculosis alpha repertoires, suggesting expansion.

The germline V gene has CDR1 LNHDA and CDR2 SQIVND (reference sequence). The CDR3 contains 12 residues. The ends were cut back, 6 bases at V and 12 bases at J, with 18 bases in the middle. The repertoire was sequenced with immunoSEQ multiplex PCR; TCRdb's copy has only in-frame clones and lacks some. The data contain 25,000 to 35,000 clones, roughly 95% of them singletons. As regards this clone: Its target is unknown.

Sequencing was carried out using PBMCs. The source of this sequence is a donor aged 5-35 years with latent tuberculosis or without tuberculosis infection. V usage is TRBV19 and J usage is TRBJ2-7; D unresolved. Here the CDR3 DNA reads TGTGCCAGTAGCCTCAGGCAAGGTTCGCCGTACTTC. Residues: CASSLRQGSPYF. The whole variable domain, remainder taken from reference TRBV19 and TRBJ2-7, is DGGITQSPKYLFRKEGQNVTLSCEQNLNHDAMYWYRQDPGQGLRLIYYSQIVNDFQKGDIAEGYSVSREKKESFPLTVTSAQKNPTAFYLCASSLRQGSPYFGPGTRLTVT.